Shown below are 26 T cell receptor beta chains from a single sample sequenced in a study of regulatory T cells in long-lasting Graves disease. Stated time point: newly diagnosed GD, antithyroid drugs for less than 3 months. With RNA extracted from PBMCs as input, the TCR library was made. The TCR beta library used iRepertoire HTBI primers with Arm-PCR amplification of CDR3. TCRdb independently ran MiXCR on the multiplex PCR reads; one entry per CDR3 protein. This table has about 370,000 distinct CDR3 sequences, about 16% appearing once. The specimen comprised peripheral blood mononuclear cells (PBMCs), sampled at new diagnosis, from a patient treated with antithyroid drugs. All receptors come from a female donor with Graves disease.

CDR3 region: CASSLRTSGVKYF. DNA of the CDR3: TGTGCCAGCAGTTTACGCACTAGCGGGGTCAAGTACTTC. The genes are TRBV12-3 or TRBV12-4 and TRBJ2-7; 10 bases align to TRBD2. Trimming removed 2 bases from V and 11 bases from J; junction bases left unmatched: 6. CDR3 size: 13 residues.

This clonotype was recorded at least ten times. This chain uses TRBV12-3 or TRBV12-4 with TRBJ1-1; D may be TRBD1 (5 bases). This CDR3 has 13 residues. Deletions cut 7 bases from V and 5 bases from J, with 14 bases between. The CDR3 DNA follows: TGTGCCAGCAATTCAGAGGGGAAGACTGAAGCTTTCTTT. Translated: CASNSEGKTEAFF.

The V and J genes are TRBV4-3 and TRBJ1-2; weak D call: TRBD1 (5 bases). Germline V gene data show CDR1 as LGHNA and CDR2 as YSLEER. Between the trimmed V and J ends, which lost 2 bases and 2 bases, there was a span of 12 bases. This CDR3 is built from 15 residues. CDR3 DNA sequence: TGCGCCAGCAGCCAAACTCTGGACAAGAACTATGGCTACACCTTC. Encoded protein: CASSQTLDKNYGYTF.

The chain has TRBV5-6 and TRBJ2-3, with TRBD2 matching 9 bases. Germline V lookup: CDR1 SGHDT, CDR2 YYEEEE. After removal of 0 bases from V and 9 bases from J, the junction contained 8 bases not matched to a gene. The CDR3 sequence is 15 residues long. The CDR3 reads CASSLALAGKGTQYF. The CDR3 DNA follows: TGTGCCAGCAGCTTGGCCCTAGCGGGAAAAGGAACGCAGTATTTT.

There are a few counts of this clonotype. The chain uses TRBV6-2 or TRBV6-3 and TRBJ1-4; 9 bases match TRBD1. Germline CDR1 MNHEY, CDR2 SVGEGT. J lost 8 bases, V lost 5 bases, and 12 bases had no gene match. The CDR3 has 16 amino acids. The CDR3 region has the DNA TGTGCCAGCAGTCCCCTAGGGGACAGGGATGGCGAAAAACTGTTTTTT. The encoded protein is CASSPLGDRDGEKLFF.

This clonotype was recorded a few times. The chain has TRBV5-6 and TRBJ2-1, with 14 bases matching TRBD2. CDR1 and CDR2 (germline): SGHDT, YYEEEE. The CDR3 loop spans 17 amino acids. Unmatched junction bases numbered 5, after V lost 4 bases and J lost 2 bases. This chain's CDR3 is CASSGTSGSPPYNEQFF. The CDR3 DNA is TGTGCCAGCAGCGGGACTAGCGGGAGTCCCCCCTACAATGAGCAGTTCTTC. Filled out from reference TRBV5-6 and TRBJ2-1, the complete variable domain reads DAGVTQSPTHLIKTRGQQVTLRCSPKSGHDTVSWYQQALGQGPQFIFQYYEEEERQRGNFPDRFSGHQFPNYSSELNVNALLLGDSALYLCASSGTSGSPPYNEQFFGPGTRLTVL.

Turning to this clonotype: This may arise from a read error, as a much more abundant clone is one base away. The chain is built from TRBV12-3 or TRBV12-4 and TRBJ1-1; no definite D call. The CDR3 is 13 residues long. V was clipped by 5 bases and J by 0 bases, with 7 bases between them. CDR3 sequence: CASSNGVNTEAFF. The CDR3 bases are TGTGCCAGCAGTAACGGGGTGAACACTGAAGCTTTCTTT.

This clonotype has ten or more counts. J is TRBJ2-2 and V is TRBV3-1; no clear D gene. Germline CDR1 is LGHDT and CDR2 is YNNKEL (reference sequence). Trimming shortened V by 1 base and J by 6 bases, and 6 bases separated the two germline ends. This CDR3 is 13 amino acids long. CDR3 in amino acids: CASSQVEPGELFF. The CDR3 nucleotides read TGTGCCAGCAGCCAAGTAGAACCCGGGGAGCTGTTTTTT. Looking up the rest from reference TRBV3-1 and TRBJ2-2 gives the full variable domain: DTAVSQTPKYLVTQMGNDKSIKCEQNLGHDTMYWYKQDSKKFLKIMFSYNNKELIINETVPNRFSPKSPDKAHLNLHINSLELGDSAVYFCASSQVEPGELFFGEGSRLTVL.

Ten or more counts support this clonotype. The chain combines TRBV29-1 with TRBJ1-1; 8 bases are a match to TRBD1. CDR1 and CDR2 (germline): SQVTM, ANQGSEA. The CDR3 extends over 14 amino acids. Trimming cost V 6 bases and J 6 bases; bases outside gene matches: 12. Here the CDR3 DNA reads TGCAGCGTATTCAGGGGGCGCCTATCAGCTGAAGCTTTCTTT. As protein: CSVFRGRLSAEAFF. Looking up the rest from reference TRBV29-1 and TRBJ1-1 gives the full variable domain: SAVISQKPSRDICQRGTSLTIQCQVDSQVTMMFWYRQQPGQSLTLIATANQGSEATYESGFVIDKFPISRPNLTFSTLTVSNMSPEDSSIYLCSVFRGRLSAEAFFGQGTRLTVV.

This clonotype was picked up many times. The chain joins TRBV11-2 to TRBJ2-1; D is perhaps TRBD2 (6 bases). Trimming removed 3 bases at V and 4 bases at J, with 13 bases between. Germline CDR1 is SGHAT and CDR2 is FQNNGV. The CDR3 covers 15 residues. The CDR3 reads CASSLIRGTYNEQFF. CDR3 in DNA: TGTGCCAGCAGCTTGATCCGCGGGACTTACAATGAGCAGTTCTTC.

This clonotype has only a few counts. This chain joins TRBV9 and TRBJ1-2; D is unclear. CDR1 is SGDLS, CDR2 YYNGEE, per germline. The CDR3 has 12 amino acids. V lost 4 bases to trimming and J lost 4 bases, with 8 bases between them. The CDR3 bases are TGTGCCAGCAGCACCCCCCCCTATGGCTACACCTTC. Translated: CASSTPPYGYTF. Combining the CDR3 with reference TRBV9 and TRBJ1-2 gives the whole variable domain DSGVTQTPKHLITATGQRVTLRCSPRSGDLSVYWYQQSLDQGLQFLIQYYNGEERAKGNILERFSAQQFPDLHSELNLSSLELGDSALYFCASSTPPYGYTFGSGTRLTVV.

This clonotype was counted many times. V usage is TRBV5-1 and J usage is TRBJ2-1, with D tentatively TRBD1 (6 bases). CDR3 length: 15 amino acids. V was clipped by 4 bases and J by 5 bases, with 16 bases between them. The V gene's germline CDR1 is SGHRS and CDR2 YFSETQ. The CDR3 loop reads CASSPRWTADNEQFF. In nucleotides, the CDR3 is TGCGCCAGCAGCCCCCGGTGGACAGCGGACAATGAGCAGTTCTTC.

Note on this clonotype: A much bigger clone sits one base away, suggesting this may be a read error. V usage is TRBV12-3 or TRBV12-4 and J usage is TRBJ2-1; D is unclear. The last part of the DNA fits TRBJ2-4 better; the J call may be wrong. The CDR3 spans 15 residues. CDR3 coding DNA: TGTGCCAGCAGTTCCCGGACGGGTATCAAAAACGTTCAGTACTTC. This codes for CASSSRTGIKNVQYF.

The genes are TRBV2 and TRBJ1-6, with D uncertain. V shed 5 bases and J shed 1 base, with 12 bases lying between them. The CDR3 has 16 amino acids. Germline values: CDR1 SNHLY, CDR2 FYNNEI. In DNA, the CDR3 is TGTGCCAGCAGTTCTACAGAGAGTTCCTATAATTCACCCCTCCACTTT. Translating it yields CASSSTESSYNSPLHF.

This clonotype appeared many times. This sequence joins TRBV20-1 and TRBJ2-1; weak D call: TRBD2 (6 bases). The CDR3 has 16 residues. Looked up from germline, CDR1 is DFQATT and CDR2 is SNEGSKA (reference sequence). The germline V and J ends were trimmed by 3 bases and 4 bases, with 19 bases remaining between them. The CDR3 DNA follows: TGCAGTGCTAGTGTATGGGCGGGGACCAATTACAATGAGCAGTTCTTC. Its translation: CSASVWAGTNYNEQFF.

This clonotype was detected a few times. The rearrangement uses TRBV19 and TRBJ1-1; D unresolved. Germline-derived CDR1 and CDR2 are LNHDA and SQIVND (reference sequence). The V end was cut by 6 bases, the J end by 3 bases, with 8 bases between. The CDR3 is 12 amino acids. CDR3 nucleotide sequence: TGTGCCAGTAGCGATTCTTACACTGAAGCTTTCTTT. Protein: CASSDSYTEAFF.

The gene calls are TRBV28 and TRBJ2-4; 10 nucleotides align to TRBD1. The trim removed 4 bases at V and 9 bases at J, leaving 3 bases unmatched. The CDR3 runs to 13 residues. Looked up from germline, CDR1 is MDHEN and CDR2 is SYDVKM. This CDR3 reads CASSYRDRGIQYF. CDR3 bases: TGTGCCAGCAGTTACCGGGACAGGGGCATTCAGTACTTC.

This chain uses TRBV5-1 with TRBJ2-7; 7 positions match TRBD2. With V trimmed by 2 bases and J by 0 bases, 8 bases remained unmatched. This CDR3 has 16 amino acids. Germline loops: CDR1 SGHRS, CDR2 YFSETQ. CDR3 nucleotide sequence: TGCGCCAGCAGCTTTAGGGGCGGGAGTCGCTCCTACGAGCAGTACTTC. Protein: CASSFRGGSRSYEQYF.

This clonotype has a count of ten or more. V usage is TRBV12-3 or TRBV12-4 and J usage is TRBJ2-3; D unclear. The CDR3 sequence is 15 residues long. The V end was cut by 0 bases, the J end by 5 bases, with 12 bases between. CDR3 in DNA: TGTGCCAGCAGTTTAGCGAACACCCCCAGAGATACGCAGTATTTT. Translating gives CASSLANTPRDTQYF.

V is TRBV19 and J is TRBJ1-1, with D perhaps TRBD1 (6 bases). CDR1 LNHDA and CDR2 SQIVND come from the germline V gene (reference sequence). The CDR3 contains 17 residues. V was clipped by 7 bases and J by 2 bases, with 23 bases between them. CDR3 loop: CASTHTGGRGENTEAFF. CDR3 sequence (DNA): TGTGCCAGTACCCATACGGGGGGGCGCGGGGAAAACACTGAAGCTTTCTTT.

This clonotype was observed at least ten times. This chain connects TRBV7-9 to TRBJ1-1; TRBD1 aligns across 7 bases. J lost 5 bases, V lost 2 bases, and 5 bases had no gene match. Germline assignment: CDR1 SEHNR and CDR2 FQNEAQ (reference sequence). This CDR3 has 14 residues. CDR3 residues: CASSLQGDRTEAFF. CDR3 DNA sequence: TGTGCCAGCAGCTTACAGGGGGATAGGACTGAAGCTTTCTTT.

At least ten counts were recorded for this clonotype. J is TRBJ1-4 and V is TRBV12-3 or TRBV12-4; the match to TRBD1 covers 8 bases. The ends lost 6 bases at V and 8 bases at J; junction bases unmatched: 11. This CDR3 spans 15 amino acids. The CDR3 reads CASSPPGGLGEKLFF. The CDR3 nucleotides are TGTGCCAGCAGCCCCCCAGGGGGCCTCGGCGAAAAACTGTTTTTT.

The sample holds many counts of this clonotype. The rearrangement uses TRBV20-1 and TRBJ2-3; D is uncertain. The CDR3 runs 14 residues. Germline V gives CDR1 DFQATT, CDR2 SNEGSKA (reference sequence). Deletions cut 5 bases from V and 4 bases from J, with 16 bases between. CDR3 nucleotide sequence: TGCAGTGCTCCTGACAAAAGGGCTGCAGATACGCAGTATTTT. Protein product: CSAPDKRAADTQYF.

This clonotype was counted at least ten times. The gene calls are TRBV7-2 and TRBJ1-1; maybe TRBD1 (6 bases). The CDR3 sequence is 15 residues long. Germline-derived CDR1 and CDR2 are SGHTA and FQGNSA. The V and J ends lost 6 bases and 1 base respectively, with 15 bases between them. The CDR3 DNA sequence: TGTGCCAGCAGTTATAAACCGACAGGGAACACTGAAGCTTTCTTT. As protein: CASSYKPTGNTEAFF.

To note about this clonotype: A read error may explain this, as a much larger clone is one base away. CDR3 coding DNA: TGTGCCAGCAGTGGTAAACGGGACCAAGAGACCCAGTACTTC. Residues: CASSGKRDQETQYF. This chain connects TRBV6-1 to TRBJ2-5; no clear D gene. The V end was cut by 4 bases, the J end by 0 bases, with 9 bases between. Germline V CDR1 and CDR2: MNHNS, SASEGT. The CDR3 contains 14 residues.

The table lists this clonotype with a count of one. This probably arose from a read error, given a far larger clone one base away. V and J are TRBV11-1 and TRBJ1-1; no clear D gene. Germline V gene data show CDR1 as SGHAT and CDR2 as FQDESV (reference sequence). There are 13 residues in the CDR3. V gave up 3 bases and J gave up 8 bases, with 13 bases separating them. The CDR3 nucleotides are TGTGCCAGCAGCTTCGTCAGCGTTGCCGAAGCTTTCTTT. Protein product: CASSFVSVAEAFF. Looking up the rest from reference TRBV11-1 and TRBJ1-1 gives the full variable domain: EAEVAQSPRYKITEKSQAVAFWCDPISGHATLYWYRQILGQGPELLVQFQDESVVDDSQLPKDRFSAERLKGVDSTLKIQPAELGDSAMYLCASSFVSVAEAFFGQGTRLTVV.